This T cell receptor beta chain was identified during a study of cytomegalovirus exposure and HLA in healthy donors. Comments on this clone: Its target is unknown.

PCR was performed using 60 Vbeta and 13 Jbeta primers. Only in-frame clones appear in the TCRdb table, and some are missing; sequencing was by immunoSEQ multiplex PCR. The sample table sets out tens of thousands of clones. Findings and limits, study-wide: Productive status was seen about 90% or about 30% of the time for most TCR beta V segments in an earlier analysis.

Germline CDR1 is SQVTM and CDR2 is ANQGSEA. The CDR3 sequence is 17 residues long. V dropped 1 base and J dropped 4; count of bases not matched to a gene: 10. Sequencing was carried out using PBMCs. V gene TRBV29-1 combines with J gene TRBJ2-6, with 7 bases that match TRBD1. The receptor's source is a man between 45 and 60 years old in good health and CMV-seropositive. This chain's CDR3 is CSVEVRTTGLGANVLTF. The CDR3 DNA sequence: TGCAGCGTTGAAGTTCGGACGACAGGGCTCGGGGCCAACGTCCTGACTTTC.